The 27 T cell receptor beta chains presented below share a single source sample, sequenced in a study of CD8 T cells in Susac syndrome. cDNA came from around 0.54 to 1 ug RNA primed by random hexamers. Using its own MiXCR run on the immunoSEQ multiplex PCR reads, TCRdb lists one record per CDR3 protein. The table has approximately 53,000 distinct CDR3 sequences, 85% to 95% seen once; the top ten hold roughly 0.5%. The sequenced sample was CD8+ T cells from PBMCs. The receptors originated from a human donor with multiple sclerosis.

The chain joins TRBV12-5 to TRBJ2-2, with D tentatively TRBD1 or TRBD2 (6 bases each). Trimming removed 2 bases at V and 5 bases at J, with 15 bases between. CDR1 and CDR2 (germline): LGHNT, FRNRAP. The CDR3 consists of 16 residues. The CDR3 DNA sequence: TGTGCTAGTGGTTTGTACCAGGGGAGGTGGACCGGGGAGCTGTTTTTT. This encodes CASGLYQGRWTGELFF.

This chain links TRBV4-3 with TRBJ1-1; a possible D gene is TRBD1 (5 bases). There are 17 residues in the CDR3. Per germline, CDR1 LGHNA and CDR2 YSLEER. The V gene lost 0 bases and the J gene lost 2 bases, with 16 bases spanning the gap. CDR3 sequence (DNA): TGCGCCAGCAGCCAAGATTTCATCCAGGGTGGTAACACTGAAGCTTTCTTT. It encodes CASSQDFIQGGNTEAFF.

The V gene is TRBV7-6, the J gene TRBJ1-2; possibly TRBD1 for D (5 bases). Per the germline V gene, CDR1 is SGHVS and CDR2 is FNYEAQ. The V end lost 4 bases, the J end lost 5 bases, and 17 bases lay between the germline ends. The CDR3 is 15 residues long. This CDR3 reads CASSSGVMGHYGYTF. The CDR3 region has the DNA TGTGCCAGCAGCTCCGGTGTGATGGGGCATTATGGCTACACCTTC. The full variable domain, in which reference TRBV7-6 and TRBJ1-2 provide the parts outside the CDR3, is GAGVSQSPRYKVTKRGQDVALRCDPISGHVSLYWYRQALGQGPEFLTYFNYEAQQDKSGLPNDRFSAERPEGSISTLTIQRTEQRDSAMYRCASSSGVMGHYGYTFGSGTRLTVV.

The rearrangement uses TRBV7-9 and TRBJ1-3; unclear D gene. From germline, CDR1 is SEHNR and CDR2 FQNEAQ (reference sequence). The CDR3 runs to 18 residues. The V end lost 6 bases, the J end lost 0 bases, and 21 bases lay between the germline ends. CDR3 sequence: CASSSPVEGGNSGNTIYF. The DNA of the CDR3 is TGTGCCAGCAGTTCCCCCGTAGAAGGAGGGAACTCTGGAAACACCATATATTTT.

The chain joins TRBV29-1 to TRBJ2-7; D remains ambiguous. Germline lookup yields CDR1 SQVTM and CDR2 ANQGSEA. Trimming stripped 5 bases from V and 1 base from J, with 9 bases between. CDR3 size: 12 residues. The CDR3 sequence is CSVLVFSYEQYF. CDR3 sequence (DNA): TGCAGCGTTCTTGTCTTTTCCTACGAGCAGTACTTC.

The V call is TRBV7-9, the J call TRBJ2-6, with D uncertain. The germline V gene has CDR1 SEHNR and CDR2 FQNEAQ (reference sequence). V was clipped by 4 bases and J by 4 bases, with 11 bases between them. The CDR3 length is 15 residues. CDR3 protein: CASSSLDAGANVLTF. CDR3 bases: TGTGCCAGCAGCTCCTTGGATGCCGGGGCCAACGTCCTGACTTTC.

CDR3 nucleotides: TGTGCCAGCGCCCCCGGGACTAGCGGCACAGATACGCAGTATTTT. Residues: CASAPGTSGTDTQYF. This chain links TRBV27 with TRBJ2-3, with 10 bases identical to TRBD2. V lost 8 bases and J lost 1; bases outside the gene matches: 6. The CDR3 consists of 15 residues. Looked up from germline, CDR1 is MNHEY and CDR2 is SMNVEV (reference sequence).

CDR3 region: CAISESIGGWGVLYNEQFF. CDR3 coding DNA: TGTGCCATCAGTGAGTCGATCGGGGGTTGGGGGGTCCTCTACAATGAGCAGTTCTTC. This chain uses TRBV10-3 with TRBJ2-1, with D perhaps TRBD2 (6 bases). This CDR3 has 19 amino acids. With 0 bases removed from V and 3 bases from J, the gap between germline ends came to 21 bases. The V gene's germline CDR1 is ENHRY and CDR2 SYGVKD.

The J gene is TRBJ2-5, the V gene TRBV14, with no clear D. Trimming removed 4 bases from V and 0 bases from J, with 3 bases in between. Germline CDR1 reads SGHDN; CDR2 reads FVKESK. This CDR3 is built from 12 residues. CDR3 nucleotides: TGTGCCAGCAGCCGCTACCAAGAGACCCAGTACTTC. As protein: CASSRYQETQYF.

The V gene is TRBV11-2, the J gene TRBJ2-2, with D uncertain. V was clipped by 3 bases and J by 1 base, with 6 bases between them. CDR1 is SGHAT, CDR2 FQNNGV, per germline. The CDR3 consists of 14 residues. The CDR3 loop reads CASSFQGNTGELFF. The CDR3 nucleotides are TGTGCCAGCAGCTTCCAAGGGAACACCGGGGAGCTGTTTTTT.

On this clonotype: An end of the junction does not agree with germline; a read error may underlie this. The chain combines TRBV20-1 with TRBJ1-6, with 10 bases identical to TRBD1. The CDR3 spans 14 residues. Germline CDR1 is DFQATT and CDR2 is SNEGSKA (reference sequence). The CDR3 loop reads CSASSGTGDSPLYF. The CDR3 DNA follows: TGCAGTGCTAGTTCCGGGACAGGGGATTCACCCCTCTACTTT.

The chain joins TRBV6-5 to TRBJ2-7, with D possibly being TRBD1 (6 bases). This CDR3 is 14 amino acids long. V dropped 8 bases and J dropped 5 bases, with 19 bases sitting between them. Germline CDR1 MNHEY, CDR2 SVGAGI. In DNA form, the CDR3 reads TGTGCCAGCTGGCGCAGGGGAAGTGAGAACGAGCAGTACTTC. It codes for CASWRRGSENEQYF.

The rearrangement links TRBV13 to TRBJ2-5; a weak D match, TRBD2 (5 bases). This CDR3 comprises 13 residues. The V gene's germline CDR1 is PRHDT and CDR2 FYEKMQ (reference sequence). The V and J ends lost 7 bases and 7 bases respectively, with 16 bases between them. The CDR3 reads CASKENMEATQYF. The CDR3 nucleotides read TGTGCCAGCAAGGAGAATATGGAGGCGACCCAGTACTTC.

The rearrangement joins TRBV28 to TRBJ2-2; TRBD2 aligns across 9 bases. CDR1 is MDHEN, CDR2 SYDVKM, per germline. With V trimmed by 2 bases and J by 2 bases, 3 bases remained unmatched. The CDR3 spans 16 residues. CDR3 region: CASSLLAGSNTGELFF. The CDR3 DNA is TGTGCCAGCAGTTTACTAGCGGGGAGTAACACCGGGGAGCTGTTTTTT.

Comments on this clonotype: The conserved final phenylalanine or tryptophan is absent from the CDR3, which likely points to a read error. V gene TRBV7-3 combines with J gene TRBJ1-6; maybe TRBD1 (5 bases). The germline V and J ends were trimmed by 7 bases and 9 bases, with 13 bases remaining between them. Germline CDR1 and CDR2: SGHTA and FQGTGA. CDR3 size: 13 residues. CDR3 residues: CASKDTDFSPLHL. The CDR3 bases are TGTGCCAGCAAGGACACTGATTTTTCACCCCTCCACCTT.

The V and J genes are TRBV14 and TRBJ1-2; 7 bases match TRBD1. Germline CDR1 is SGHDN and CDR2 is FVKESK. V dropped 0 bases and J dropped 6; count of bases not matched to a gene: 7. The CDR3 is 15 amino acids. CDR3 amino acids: CASSQDFGGGNGYTF. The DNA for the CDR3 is TGTGCCAGCAGCCAAGATTTTGGAGGGGGCAATGGCTACACCTTC.

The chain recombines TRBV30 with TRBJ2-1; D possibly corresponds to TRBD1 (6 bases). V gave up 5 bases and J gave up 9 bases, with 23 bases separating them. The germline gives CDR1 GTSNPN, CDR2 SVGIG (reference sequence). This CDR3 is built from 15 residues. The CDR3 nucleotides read TGTGCCTGGCGACGGCCTAATACAGGGCTGGGTGAGCAGTTCTTC. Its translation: CAWRRPNTGLGEQFF. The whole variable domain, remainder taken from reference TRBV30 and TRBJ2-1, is SQTIHQWPATLVQPVGSPLSLECTVEGTSNPNLYWYRQAAGRGLQLLFYSVGIGQISSEVPQNLSASRPQDRQFILSSKKLLLSDSGFYLCAWRRPNTGLGEQFFGPGTRLTVL.

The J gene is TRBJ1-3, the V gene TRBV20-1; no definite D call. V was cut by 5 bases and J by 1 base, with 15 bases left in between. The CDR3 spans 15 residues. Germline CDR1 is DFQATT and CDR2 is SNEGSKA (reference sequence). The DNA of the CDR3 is TGCAGTGCTCCGGACGTAGCTAATTCTGGAAACACCATATATTTT. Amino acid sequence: CSAPDVANSGNTIYF.

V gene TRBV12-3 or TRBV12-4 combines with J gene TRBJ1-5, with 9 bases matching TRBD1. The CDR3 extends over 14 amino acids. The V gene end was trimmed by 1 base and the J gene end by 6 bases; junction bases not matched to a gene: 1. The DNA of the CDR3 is TGTGCCAGCAGTTTAGGGACAGGGGTTCAGCCCCAGCATTTT. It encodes CASSLGTGVQPQHF.

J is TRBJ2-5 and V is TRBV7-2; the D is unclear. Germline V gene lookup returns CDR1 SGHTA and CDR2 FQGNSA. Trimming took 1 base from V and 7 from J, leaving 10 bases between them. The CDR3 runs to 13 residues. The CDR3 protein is CASSLGLDPTQYF. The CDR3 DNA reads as TGTGCCAGCAGCTTAGGTTTGGATCCGACCCAGTACTTC.

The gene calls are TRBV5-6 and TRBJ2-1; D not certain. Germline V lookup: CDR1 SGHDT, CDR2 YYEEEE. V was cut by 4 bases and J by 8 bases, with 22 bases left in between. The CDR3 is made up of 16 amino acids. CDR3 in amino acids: CASSHGMFGSGHEQFF. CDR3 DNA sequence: TGTGCCAGCAGCCATGGGATGTTCGGAAGTGGGCATGAGCAGTTCTTC.

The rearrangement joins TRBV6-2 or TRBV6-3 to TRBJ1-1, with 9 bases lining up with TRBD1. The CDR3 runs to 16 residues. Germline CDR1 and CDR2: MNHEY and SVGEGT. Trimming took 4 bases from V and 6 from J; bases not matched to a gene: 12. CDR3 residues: CASSSQGALGIPEAFF. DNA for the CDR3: TGTGCCAGCAGTTCACAGGGGGCGCTAGGAATTCCTGAAGCTTTCTTT.

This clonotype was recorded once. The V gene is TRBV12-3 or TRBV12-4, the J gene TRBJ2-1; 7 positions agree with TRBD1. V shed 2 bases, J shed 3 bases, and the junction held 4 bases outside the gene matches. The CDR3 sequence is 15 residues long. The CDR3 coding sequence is TGTGCCAGCAGTTTATTGGGACAGAACTACAATGAGCAGTTCTTC. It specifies CASSLLGQNYNEQFF.

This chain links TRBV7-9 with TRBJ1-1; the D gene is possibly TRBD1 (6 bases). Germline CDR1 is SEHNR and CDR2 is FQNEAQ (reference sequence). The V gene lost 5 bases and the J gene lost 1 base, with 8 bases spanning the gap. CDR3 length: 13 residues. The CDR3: CASSPTGNTEAFF. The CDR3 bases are TGTGCCAGCAGCCCGACAGGGAACACTGAAGCTTTCTTT.

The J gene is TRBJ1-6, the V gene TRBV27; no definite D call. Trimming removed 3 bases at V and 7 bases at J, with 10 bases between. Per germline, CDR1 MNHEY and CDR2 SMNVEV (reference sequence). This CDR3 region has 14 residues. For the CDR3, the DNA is TGTGCCAGCAGTTTCTCCCGCGGGAATTCACCCCTCCACTTT. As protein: CASSFSRGNSPLHF.

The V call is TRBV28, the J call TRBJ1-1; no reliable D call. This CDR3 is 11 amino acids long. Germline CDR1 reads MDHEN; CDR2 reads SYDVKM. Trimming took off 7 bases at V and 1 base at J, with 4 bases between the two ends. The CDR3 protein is CASNWNTEAFF. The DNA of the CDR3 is TGTGCCAGCAATTGGAACACTGAAGCTTTCTTT.

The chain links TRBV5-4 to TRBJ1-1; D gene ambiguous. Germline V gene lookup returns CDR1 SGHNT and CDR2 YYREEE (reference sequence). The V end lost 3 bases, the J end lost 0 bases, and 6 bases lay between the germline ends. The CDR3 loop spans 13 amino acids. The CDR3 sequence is CASSSGLNTEAFF. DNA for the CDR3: TGTGCCAGCAGCTCCGGGTTGAACACTGAAGCTTTCTTT.